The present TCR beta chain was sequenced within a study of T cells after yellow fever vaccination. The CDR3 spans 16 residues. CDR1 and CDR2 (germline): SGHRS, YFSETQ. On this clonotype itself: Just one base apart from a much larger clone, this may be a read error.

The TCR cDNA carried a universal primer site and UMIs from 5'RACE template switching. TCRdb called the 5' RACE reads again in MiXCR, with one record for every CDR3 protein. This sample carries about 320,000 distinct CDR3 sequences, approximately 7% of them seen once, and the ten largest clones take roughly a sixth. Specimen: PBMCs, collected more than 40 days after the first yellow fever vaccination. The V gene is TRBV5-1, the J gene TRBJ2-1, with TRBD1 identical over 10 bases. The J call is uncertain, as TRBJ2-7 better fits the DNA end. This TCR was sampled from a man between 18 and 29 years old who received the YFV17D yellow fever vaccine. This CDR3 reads CASSLTPGQGSGEQYF. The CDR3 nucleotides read TGCGCCAGCAGCTTGACTCCGGGACAGGGGTCGGGTGAGCAGTACTTC.